Shown below are 12 T cell receptor beta chains from a single sample sequenced in a study of T cells after yellow fever vaccination. TCRdb reanalysed the 5' RACE reads using MiXCR and keeps one entry per CDR3 protein. This sample carries around 330,000 distinct CDR3 sequences, approximately 3.9% of them seen once, and the ten largest clones take 23%. The material was PBMCs, obtained on the day of the yellow fever booster vaccination. All receptors come from a man younger than 35 who received the YFV17D yellow fever vaccine.

This clonotype has a count of ten or more. This chain joins TRBV5-5 and TRBJ2-3, with 9 nucleotides matching TRBD2. Looked up from germline, CDR1 is SGHKS and CDR2 is YYEKEE (reference sequence). V was pared by 3 bases and J by 2 bases, with 4 bases of the junction left unmatched. This CDR3 is built from 15 residues. CDR3 sequence reads: CASSSGLASTDTQYF. For the CDR3, the DNA is TGTGCCAGCAGCTCCGGACTAGCGTCCACAGATACGCAGTATTTT.

Many counts were recorded for this clonotype. V is TRBV7-3 and J is TRBJ1-5; D not certain. This CDR3 spans 13 amino acids. Trimming left V 2 bases short and J 7 bases short, with 9 bases between. Germline values: CDR1 SGHTA, CDR2 FQGTGA. The CDR3 here is CASSLDPLQPQHF. The CDR3 region has the DNA TGTGCCAGCAGCTTAGACCCGCTCCAGCCCCAGCATTTT. The whole variable domain, remainder taken from reference TRBV7-3 and TRBJ1-5, is GAGVSQTPSNKVTEKGKYVELRCDPISGHTALYWYRQSLGQGPEFLIYFQGTGAADDSGLPNDRFFAVRPEGSVSTLKIQRTERGDSAVYLCASSLDPLQPQHFGDGTRLSIL.

The sample holds many counts of this clonotype. V is TRBV4-3 and J is TRBJ1-5; D is unclear. V lost 0 bases, J lost 0 bases, and 3 bases lay in between. CDR3 size: 14 residues. In germline, CDR1 is LGHNA, CDR2 YSLEER. CDR3 in amino acids: CASSQDLSNQPQHF. For the CDR3, the DNA is TGCGCCAGCAGCCAAGATCTTAGCAATCAGCCCCAGCATTTT.

This clonotype was detected ten times or more. The V gene is TRBV5-1, the J gene TRBJ2-2, with D unclear. The V end lost 0 bases, the J end lost 3 bases, and 9 bases lay between the germline ends. The CDR3 runs to 15 residues. Germline V CDR1 and CDR2: SGHRS, YFSETQ. The CDR3 DNA follows: TGCGCCAGCAGCTTGGGACCGATTCACACCGGGGAGCTGTTTTTT. It is translated as CASSLGPIHTGELFF.

This clonotype showed up just a few times. The chain couples TRBV13 to TRBJ1-2, with D maybe TRBD1 (5 bases). The ends were cut back, 5 bases at V and 6 bases at J, with 13 bases in the middle. CDR1 and CDR2 from the germline V gene are PRHDT and FYEKMQ (reference sequence). This CDR3 has 13 residues. The CDR3 loop is CASSQGLLNGYTF. The CDR3 DNA sequence: TGTGCCAGCAGCCAGGGACTCCTTAATGGCTACACCTTC.

This clonotype was detected many times. The chain has TRBV7-9 and TRBJ1-3; 10 bases are a match to TRBD1. J was trimmed by 0 bases and V by 5 bases; bases with no gene match: 10. CDR3 size: 18 residues. Germline-derived CDR1 and CDR2 are SEHNR and FQNEAQ (reference sequence). CDR3 region: CASSNPGQGTSSGNTIYF. The CDR3 DNA is TGTGCCAGCAGCAATCCGGGACAGGGGACTAGCTCTGGAAACACCATATATTTT.

The rearrangement joins TRBV6-6 to TRBJ1-2; D might be TRBD1 (5 bases). Germline assignment: CDR1 MNHNY and CDR2 SVGAGI (reference sequence). Trimming left V 6 bases short and J 3 bases short, with 17 bases between. The length of the CDR3 is 15 residues. CDR3 in DNA: TGTGCCAGCAGCAGGGATCAAATAGAACACTATGGCTACACCTTC. Amino acid sequence: CASSRDQIEHYGYTF.

This clonotype was found a few times. This chain joins TRBV6-2 or TRBV6-3 and TRBJ2-7; D is perhaps TRBD1 or TRBD2 (5 bases each). The CDR3 has 16 residues. Per germline, CDR1 MNHEY and CDR2 SVGEGT. Trimming stripped 7 bases from V and 6 bases from J, with 25 bases between. CDR3 sequence (DNA): TGTGCCAGCACTCCTGGGCTAGGGACGTTCCTTGTCGAGCAGTACTTC. Translation gives CASTPGLGTFLVEQYF.

This clonotype has a count of ten or more. V is TRBV20-1 and J is TRBJ2-1, with no clear D. Germline V gene data show CDR1 as DFQATT and CDR2 as SNEGSKA (reference sequence). Trimming left V 0 bases short and J 9 bases short, with 0 bases between. This CDR3 contains 9 residues. The CDR3 sequence is CSARDEQFF. CDR3 DNA sequence: TGCAGTGCTAGAGATGAGCAGTTCTTC.

In this sample, this clonotype turned up many times. The chain combines TRBV20-1 with TRBJ1-1; D is unresolved. The CDR3 extends over 14 amino acids. CDR1 is DFQATT and CDR2 is SNEGSKA in the germline V gene (reference sequence). Trimming cost V 3 bases and J 1 base, with 12 bases left between them. The CDR3 DNA follows: TGCAGTGCTAGTAGACGCGGAGGGAACACTGAAGCTTTCTTT. Translating it yields CSASRRGGNTEAFF.

This clonotype was observed at least ten times. V gene TRBV20-1 combines with J gene TRBJ1-1; D possibly corresponds to TRBD1 (6 bases). Germline V gene data show CDR1 as DFQATT and CDR2 as SNEGSKA (reference sequence). There are 12 residues in the CDR3. The V end was cut by 3 bases, the J end by 7 bases, with 12 bases between. The CDR3 nucleotides read TGCAGTGCTAGGGGGGGCGCGGATGAAGCTTTCTTT. It is translated as CSARGGADEAFF.

The chain recombines TRBV6-1 with TRBJ2-5; D is perhaps TRBD1 (5 bases). Between the trimmed V and J ends, which lost 1 base and 5 bases, there was a span of 11 bases. CDR3 length: 14 residues. Germline V gene lookup returns CDR1 MNHNS and CDR2 SASEGT. Here the CDR3 DNA reads TGTGCCAGCAGTGAAGTGACAGCGACTGAGACCCAGTACTTC. It translates to CASSEVTATETQYF.